The rows below give T cell receptor beta chains drawn from one sample of a study of T-cell reconstitution after alpha-beta-depleted transplantation in children. TCRdb re-called the PCR reads with MiXCR, one entry per CDR3 protein. The data contain hundreds of thousands of distinct CDR3 sequences, approximately 10% of them seen just once; the ten biggest clones take up 28%. The sample was PBMCs, taken before TCRalphabeta/CD19-depleted stem cell transplant. Receptor source: a child less than two years old with acute myeloid leukemia, due to receive a stem cell transplant. Both conserved end residues are part of each CDR3. A D gene is named only where the DNA matches it firmly. Expanded clones get a size class; other rows say once, few or many, or leave the size out.

few	TRBV20-1	NA	TRBJ1-1	CSAALLGGTEAFF	TGCAGTGCCGCTCTTCTGGGGGGCACTGAAGCTTTCTTT
many	TRBV20-1	NA	TRBJ2-1	CSASSDLGYNEQFF	TGCAGTGCTAGCTCGGACTTAGGGTACAATGAGCAGTTCTTC
many	TRBV11-2	TRBD2	TRBJ2-3	CASSLGLAGGTDTQYF	TGTGCCAGCAGTCTTGGACTAGCGGGAGGCACAGATACGCAGTATTTT
NA	TRBV6-2/TRBV6-3	NA	TRBJ2-7	CASSYGQLYEQYF	TGTGCCAGCAGTTACGGTCAGCTCTACGAGCAGTACTTC
many	TRBV5-1	NA	TRBJ1-2	CASSVLAGTLDGYTF	TGCGCCAGCAGCGTCCTAGCCGGTACGTTGGATGGCTACACCTTC
many	TRBV5-1	TRBD1	TRBJ1-1	CASSPSQTGLNTEAFF	TGCGCCAGCAGCCCAAGCCAGACAGGGTTGAACACTGAAGCTTTCTTT
many	TRBV5-1	NA	TRBJ2-5	CASSLGPGFDQETQYF	TGCGCCAGCAGCTTGGGACCCGGGTTCGACCAAGAGACCCAGTACTTC
many	TRBV24-1	TRBD2	TRBJ2-3	CATSDAFGLGTDTQYF	TGTGCCACCAGTGATGCCTTCGGACTAGGAACAGATACGCAGTATTTT
few	TRBV7-2	NA	TRBJ2-1	CASRASGGQNNEQFF	TGTGCCAGCAGGGCATCCGGTGGACAGAACAATGAGCAGTTCTTC
many	TRBV3-1	NA	TRBJ2-1	CASSRDRDNEQFF	TGTGCCAGCAGTCGAGACCGGGACAATGAGCAGTTCTTC
many	TRBV20-1	TRBD1	TRBJ1-6	CSATYYSGTGGYNSPLHF	TGCAGTGCTACATACTATTCCGGGACAGGGGGCTATAATTCACCCCTCCACTTT
many	TRBV5-1	NA	TRBJ2-1	CASSGRTYNEQFF	TGCGCCAGCAGCGGGAGAACCTACAATGAGCAGTTCTTC
many	TRBV20-1	TRBD2	TRBJ2-3	CSARADKSSGSRRADTQYF	TGCAGTGCTCGTGCGGATAAATCTAGCGGGAGTCGGAGGGCAGATACGCAGTATTTT
many	TRBV11-2	NA	TRBJ1-3	CASSLDPAGASSGNTIYF	TGTGCCAGCAGCTTAGACCCAGCGGGGGCCAGCTCTGGAAACACCATATATTTT
NA	TRBV18	NA	TRBJ1-4	CASSPPSAATNEKLFF	TGTGCCAGCTCACCACCTTCTGCCGCAACTAATGAAAAACTGTTTTTT
NA	TRBV11-2	TRBD1	TRBJ1-1	CASSLVSTGWTEAFF	TGTGCCAGCAGCTTAGTGTCGACAGGGTGGACTGAAGCTTTCTTT
many	TRBV2	NA	TRBJ2-2	CASSPLTEPSGELFF	TGTGCCAGCAGTCCCCTGACGGAGCCCTCCGGGGAGCTGTTTTTT
many	TRBV20-1	NA	TRBJ1-1	CSARFGGGTEAFF	TGCAGTGCTAGATTCGGGGGAGGAACTGAAGCTTTCTTT
few	TRBV2	TRBD1	TRBJ1-1	CASRDRANTEAFF	TGTGCCAGCAGGGACAGGGCGAACACTGAAGCTTTCTTT
many	TRBV19	TRBD1	TRBJ1-5	CASVRDRGYQPQHF	TGTGCCAGTGTCCGGGACAGGGGTTATCAGCCCCAGCATTTT
NA	TRBV20-1	NA	TRBJ2-7	CSARSGLAPYEQYF	TGCAGTGCTAGGTCCGGGCTGGCCCCCTACGAGCAGTACTTC
many	TRBV7-9	NA	TRBJ1-5	CATTDSNQPQHF	TGTGCCACCACGGATAGCAATCAGCCCCAGCATTTT
few	TRBV20-1	NA	TRBJ2-7	CSASYGRGEQYF	TGCAGTGCTAGTTACGGTAGGGGCGAGCAGTACTTC
many	TRBV10-3	NA	TRBJ1-2	CAIRDDRSGYTF	TGTGCCATCAGGGACGACAGGAGCGGCTACACCTTC
many	TRBV29-1	NA	TRBJ1-5	CSVEWGVNQPQHF	TGCAGCGTTGAGTGGGGAGTCAATCAGCCCCAGCATTTT
many	TRBV7-9	NA	TRBJ2-3	CASSSTWTDYTDTQYF	TGTGCCAGCAGCTCCACCTGGACAGACTACACAGATACGCAGTATTTT
many	TRBV5-1	TRBD2	TRBJ2-7	CASSTAGVPYEQYF	TGCGCCAGCAGCACAGCGGGAGTCCCCTACGAGCAGTACTTC
many	TRBV6-2/TRBV6-3	NA	TRBJ1-5	CASSFGQYQPQHF	TGTGCCAGCAGTTTCGGACAGTATCAGCCCCAGCATTTT
few	TRBV6-1	NA	TRBJ1-6	CASSELDTHNSPLHF	TGTGCCAGCAGTGAACTGGACACTCATAATTCACCCCTCCACTTT
many	TRBV7-2	NA	TRBJ2-4	CASSLALTLLKNIQYF	TGTGCCAGCAGCTTAGCGTTGACACTCCTCAAAAACATTCAGTACTTC
many	TRBV2	TRBD1	TRBJ1-5	CASSEDRANQPQHF	TGTGCCAGCAGTGAGGACAGGGCGAATCAGCCCCAGCATTTT